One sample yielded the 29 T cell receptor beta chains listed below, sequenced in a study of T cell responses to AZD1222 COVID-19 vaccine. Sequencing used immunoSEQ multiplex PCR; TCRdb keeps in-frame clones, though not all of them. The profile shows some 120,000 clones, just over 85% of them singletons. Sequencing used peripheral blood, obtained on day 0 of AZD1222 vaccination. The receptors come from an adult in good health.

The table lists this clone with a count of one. The DNA of the CDR3 is TGTGCCAGCAGCCAAGAGGGGGCGGTATGGTTCTTC. It yields the protein CASSQEGAVWFF. V and J are TRBV3-1 (or the pseudogene TRBV3-2) and TRBJ2-1, with TRBD1 as a possible D gene (6 bases). V was trimmed by 0 bases and J by 15 bases, leaving 12 bases between them. CDR1 is LGHDT and CDR2 is YNNKEL in the germline V gene (reference sequence). This CDR3 comprises 12 residues.

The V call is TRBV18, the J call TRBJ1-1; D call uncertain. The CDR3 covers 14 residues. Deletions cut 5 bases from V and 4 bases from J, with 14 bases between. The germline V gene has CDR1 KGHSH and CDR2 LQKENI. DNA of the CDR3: TGTGCCAGCTCAGCGGTGGAGGCTAGCACTGAAGCTTTCTTT. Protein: CASSAVEASTEAFF.

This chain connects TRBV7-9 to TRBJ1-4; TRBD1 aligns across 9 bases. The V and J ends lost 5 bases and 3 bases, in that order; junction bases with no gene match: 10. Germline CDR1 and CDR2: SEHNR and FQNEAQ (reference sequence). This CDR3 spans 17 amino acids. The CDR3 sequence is CASSPGTGYESNEKLFF. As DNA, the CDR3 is TGTGCCAGCAGCCCCGGGACAGGGTACGAATCTAATGAAAAACTGTTTTTT.

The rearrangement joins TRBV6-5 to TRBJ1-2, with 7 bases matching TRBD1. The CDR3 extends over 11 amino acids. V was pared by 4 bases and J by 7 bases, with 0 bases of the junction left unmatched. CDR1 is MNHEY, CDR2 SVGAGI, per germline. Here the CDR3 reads CASSSGGGYTF. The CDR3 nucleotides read TGTGCCAGCAGTTCAGGGGGTGGCTACACCTTC.

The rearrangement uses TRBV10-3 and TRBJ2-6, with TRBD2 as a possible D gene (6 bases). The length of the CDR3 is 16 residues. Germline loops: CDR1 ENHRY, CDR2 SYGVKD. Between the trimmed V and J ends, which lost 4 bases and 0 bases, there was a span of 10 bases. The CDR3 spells CAISGSGGSGANVLTF. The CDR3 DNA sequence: TGTGCCATCAGTGGTAGCGGTGGCTCTGGGGCCAACGTCCTGACTTTC.

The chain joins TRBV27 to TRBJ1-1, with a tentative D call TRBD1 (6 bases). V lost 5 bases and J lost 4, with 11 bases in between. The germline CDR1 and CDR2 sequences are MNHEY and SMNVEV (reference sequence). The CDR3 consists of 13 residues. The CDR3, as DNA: TGTGCCAGCAGTCTCCACAGGGCCACTGAAGCTTTCTTT. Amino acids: CASSLHRATEAFF.

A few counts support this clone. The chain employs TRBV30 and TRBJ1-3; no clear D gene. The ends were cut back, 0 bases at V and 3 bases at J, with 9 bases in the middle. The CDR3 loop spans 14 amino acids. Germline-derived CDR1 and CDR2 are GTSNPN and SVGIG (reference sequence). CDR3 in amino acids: CAWSVWGVGNTIYF. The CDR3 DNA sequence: TGTGCCTGGAGTGTATGGGGAGTTGGAAACACCATATATTTT. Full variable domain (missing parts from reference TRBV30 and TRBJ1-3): SQTIHQWPATLVQPVGSPLSLECTVEGTSNPNLYWYRQAAGRGLQLLFYSVGIGQISSEVPQNLSASRPQDRQFILSSKKLLLSDSGFYLCAWSVWGVGNTIYFGEGSWLTVV.

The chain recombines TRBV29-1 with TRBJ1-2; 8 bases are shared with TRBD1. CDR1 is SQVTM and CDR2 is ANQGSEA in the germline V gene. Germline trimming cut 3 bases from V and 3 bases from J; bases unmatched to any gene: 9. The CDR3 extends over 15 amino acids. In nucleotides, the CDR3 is TGCAGCGTTGAGGGGGGGGACAGGCGCTACTATGGCTACACCTTC. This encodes CSVEGGDRRYYGYTF.

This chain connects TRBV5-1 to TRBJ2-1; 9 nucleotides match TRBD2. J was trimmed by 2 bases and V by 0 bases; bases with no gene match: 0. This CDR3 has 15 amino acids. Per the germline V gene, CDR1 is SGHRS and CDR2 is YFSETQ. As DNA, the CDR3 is TGCGCCAGCAGCTTGGGCGGGAGGGCCTACAATGAGCAGTTCTTC. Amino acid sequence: CASSLGGRAYNEQFF. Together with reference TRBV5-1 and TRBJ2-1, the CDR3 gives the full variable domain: KAGVTQTPRYLIKTRGQQVTLSCSPISGHRSVSWYQQTPGQGLQFLFEYFSETQRNKGNFPGRFSGRQFSNSRSEMNVSTLELGDSALYLCASSLGGRAYNEQFFGPGTRLTVL.

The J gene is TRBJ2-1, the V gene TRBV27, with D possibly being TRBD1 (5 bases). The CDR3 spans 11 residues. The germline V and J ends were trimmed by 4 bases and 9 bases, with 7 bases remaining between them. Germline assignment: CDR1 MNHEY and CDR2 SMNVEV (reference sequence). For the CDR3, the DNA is TGTGCCAGCAGTTCCACAGGTGAGCAGTTCTTC. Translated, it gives CASSSTGEQFF.

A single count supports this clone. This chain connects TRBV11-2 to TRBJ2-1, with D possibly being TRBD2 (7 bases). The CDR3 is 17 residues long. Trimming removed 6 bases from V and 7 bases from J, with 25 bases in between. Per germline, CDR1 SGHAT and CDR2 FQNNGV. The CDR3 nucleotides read TGTGCCAGCAGTCCTAGGGGGGGCCTAAGGAGGCCTAATGAGCAGTTCTTC. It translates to CASSPRGGLRRPNEQFF.

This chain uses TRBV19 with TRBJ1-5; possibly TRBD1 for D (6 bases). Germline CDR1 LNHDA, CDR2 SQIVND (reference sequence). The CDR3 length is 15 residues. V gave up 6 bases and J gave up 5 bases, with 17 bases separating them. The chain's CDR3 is CASSAGTRGDQPQHF. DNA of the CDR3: TGTGCCAGTAGCGCCGGGACCAGGGGCGATCAGCCCCAGCATTTT.

The CDR3 sequence is CAWNLNPNNEQFF. CDR3 sequence (DNA): TGTGCCTGGAACCTAAACCCAAACAATGAGCAGTTCTTC. This chain links TRBV30 with TRBJ2-1; D call uncertain. The V and J ends lost 4 bases and 5 bases respectively, with 12 bases between them. The CDR3 length is 13 residues. Looked up from germline, CDR1 is GTSNPN and CDR2 is SVGIG (reference sequence).

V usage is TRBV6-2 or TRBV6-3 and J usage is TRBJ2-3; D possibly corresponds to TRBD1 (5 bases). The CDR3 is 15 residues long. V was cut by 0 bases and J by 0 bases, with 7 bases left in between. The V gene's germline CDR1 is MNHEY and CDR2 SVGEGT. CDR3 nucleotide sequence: TGTGCCAGCAGTTACTCGACAGCTAGCACAGATACGCAGTATTTT. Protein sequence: CASSYSTASTDTQYF.

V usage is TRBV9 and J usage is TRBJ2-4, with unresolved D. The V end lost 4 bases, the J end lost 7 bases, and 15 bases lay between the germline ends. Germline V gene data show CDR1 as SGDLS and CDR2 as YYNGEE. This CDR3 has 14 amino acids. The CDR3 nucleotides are TGTGCCAGCAGCTCCTTGACGATCCCTAACATTCAGTACTTC. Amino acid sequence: CASSSLTIPNIQYF.

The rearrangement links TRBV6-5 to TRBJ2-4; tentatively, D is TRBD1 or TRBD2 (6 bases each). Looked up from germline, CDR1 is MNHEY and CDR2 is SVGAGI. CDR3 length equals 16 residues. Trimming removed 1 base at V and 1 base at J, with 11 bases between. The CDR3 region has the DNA TGTGCCAGCAGTTACTGGGGAGGACAGGCCAAAAACATTCAGTACTTC. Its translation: CASSYWGGQAKNIQYF.

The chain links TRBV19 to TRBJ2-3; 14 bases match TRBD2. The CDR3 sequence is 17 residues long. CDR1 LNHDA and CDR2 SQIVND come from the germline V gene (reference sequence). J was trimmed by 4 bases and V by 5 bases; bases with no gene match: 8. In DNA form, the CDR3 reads TGTGCCAGTAGTGTCCAGACTAGCGGGAGGGCCCCAGATACGCAGTATTTT. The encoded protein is CASSVQTSGRAPDTQYF.

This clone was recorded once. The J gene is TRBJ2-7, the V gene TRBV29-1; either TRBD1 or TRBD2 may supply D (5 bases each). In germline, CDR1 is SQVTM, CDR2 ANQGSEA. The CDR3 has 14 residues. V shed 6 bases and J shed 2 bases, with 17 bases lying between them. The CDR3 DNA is TGCAGCGTCCCGGGACCTGATCGCGCCTACGAGCAGTACTTC. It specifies CSVPGPDRAYEQYF.

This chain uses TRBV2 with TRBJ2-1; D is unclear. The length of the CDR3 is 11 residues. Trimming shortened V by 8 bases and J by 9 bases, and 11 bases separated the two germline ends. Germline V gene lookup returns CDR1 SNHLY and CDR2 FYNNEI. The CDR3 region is CASGWITEQFF. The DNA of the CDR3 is TGTGCCAGCGGTTGGATCACTGAGCAGTTCTTC.

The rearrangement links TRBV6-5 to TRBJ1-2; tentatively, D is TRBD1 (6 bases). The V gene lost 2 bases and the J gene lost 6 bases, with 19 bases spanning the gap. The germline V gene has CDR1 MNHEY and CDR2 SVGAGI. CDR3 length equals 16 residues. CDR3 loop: CASSYDHRDIVNGYTF. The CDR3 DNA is TGTGCCAGCAGTTACGACCACAGGGACATCGTGAATGGCTACACCTTC.

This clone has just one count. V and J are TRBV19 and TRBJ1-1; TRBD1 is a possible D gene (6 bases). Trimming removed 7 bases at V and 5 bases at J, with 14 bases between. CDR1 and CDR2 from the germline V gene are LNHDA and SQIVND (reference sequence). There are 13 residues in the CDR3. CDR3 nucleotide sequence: TGTGCCAGTATAGCAGGGGTGGTGACTGAAGCTTTCTTT. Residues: CASIAGVVTEAFF. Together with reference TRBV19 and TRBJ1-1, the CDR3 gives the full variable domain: DGGITQSPKYLFRKEGQNVTLSCEQNLNHDAMYWYRQDPGQGLRLIYYSQIVNDFQKGDIAEGYSVSREKKESFPLTVTSAQKNPTAFYLCASIAGVVTEAFFGQGTRLTVV.

The CDR3 DNA sequence: TGTGCCAGCAGCGTTGATGGTCCCCTCACCGGGGAGCTGTTTTTT. It encodes CASSVDGPLTGELFF. The rearrangement uses TRBV7-9 and TRBJ2-2; D is undetermined. The CDR3 runs to 15 residues. The germline V gene encodes CDR1 SEHNR and CDR2 FQNEAQ (reference sequence). V shed 5 bases and J shed 4 bases, with 14 bases lying between them.

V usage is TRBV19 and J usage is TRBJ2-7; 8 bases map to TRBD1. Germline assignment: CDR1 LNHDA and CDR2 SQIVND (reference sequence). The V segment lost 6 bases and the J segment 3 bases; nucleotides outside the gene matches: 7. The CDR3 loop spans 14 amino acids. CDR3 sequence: CASRQMGQDYEQYF. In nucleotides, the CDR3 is TGTGCCAGTAGACAGATGGGACAGGACTACGAGCAGTACTTC.

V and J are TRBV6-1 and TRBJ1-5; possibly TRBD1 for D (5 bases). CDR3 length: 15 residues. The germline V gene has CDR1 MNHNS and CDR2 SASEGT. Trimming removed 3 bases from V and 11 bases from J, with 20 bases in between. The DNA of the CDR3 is TGTGCCAGCAGTGACACCGGGGCCCGCCGCGGGTCCCAGCATTTT. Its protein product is CASSDTGARRGSQHF.

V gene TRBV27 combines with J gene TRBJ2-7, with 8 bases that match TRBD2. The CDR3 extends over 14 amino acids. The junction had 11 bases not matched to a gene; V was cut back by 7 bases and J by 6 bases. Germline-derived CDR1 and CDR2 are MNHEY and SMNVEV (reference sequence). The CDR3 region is CASTLRGGLVEQYF. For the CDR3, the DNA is TGTGCCAGCACCCTCCGGGGGGGGCTGGTCGAGCAGTACTTC.

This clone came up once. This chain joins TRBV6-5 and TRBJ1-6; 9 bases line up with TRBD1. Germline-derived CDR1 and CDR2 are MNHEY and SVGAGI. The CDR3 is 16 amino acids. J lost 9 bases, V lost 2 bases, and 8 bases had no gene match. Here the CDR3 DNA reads TGTGCCAGCAGTTACGGGGGACAGGGAACGGCTTCACCCCTCCACTTT. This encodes CASSYGGQGTASPLHF.

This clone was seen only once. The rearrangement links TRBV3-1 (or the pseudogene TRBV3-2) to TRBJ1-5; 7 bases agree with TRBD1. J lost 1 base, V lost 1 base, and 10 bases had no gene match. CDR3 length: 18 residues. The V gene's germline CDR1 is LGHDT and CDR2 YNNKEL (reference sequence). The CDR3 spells CASSQGVGGRGSNQPQHF. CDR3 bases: TGTGCCAGCAGCCAAGGTGTCGGGGGCAGGGGGAGCAATCAGCCCCAGCATTTT.

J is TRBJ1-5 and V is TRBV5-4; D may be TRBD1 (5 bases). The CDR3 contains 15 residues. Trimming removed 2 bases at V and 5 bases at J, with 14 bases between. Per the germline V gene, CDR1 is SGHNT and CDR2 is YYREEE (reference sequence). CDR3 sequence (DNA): TGTGCCAGCAGCTTTGATGGGACGGATGATCAGCCCCAGCATTTT. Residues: CASSFDGTDDQPQHF.

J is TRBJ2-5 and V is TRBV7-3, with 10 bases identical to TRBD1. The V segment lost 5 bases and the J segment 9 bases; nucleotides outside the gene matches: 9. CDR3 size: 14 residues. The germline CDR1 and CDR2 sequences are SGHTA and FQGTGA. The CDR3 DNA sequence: TGTGCCAGCAGCCCTGGACAGGGGGAAGGGGCCCAGTACTTC. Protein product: CASSPGQGEGAQYF.